This TCR beta chain was recovered during a study of cytomegalovirus exposure and HLA in healthy donors. Broader study findings: Cytomegalovirus association was assigned to 170 or so TCR beta chains. Subsequent analysis showed first-cohort TCR clusters tending to co-occur in more than 90 validation repertoires.

Turning to this clone: Its antigen remains unidentified.

This CDR3 has 15 amino acids. Germline loops: CDR1 KGHSH, CDR2 LQKENI. Trimming removed 5 bases from V and 6 bases from J; junction bases left unmatched: 10. The assay was immunoSEQ multiplex PCR, and TCRdb's table has in-frame clones only and misses some. Seen here are 150,000 to 200,000 clones, approximately 89% observed once, and the top ten hold 7.2%. Sequencing used PBMCs. The TCR sequence derives from a young man in good health and CMV-seropositive. The chain recombines TRBV18 with TRBJ2-7; 10 bases are shared with TRBD2. CDR3: CASSYKREGLLEQYF. CDR3 DNA sequence: TGTGCCAGCTCATATAAGCGGGAGGGCCTCCTCGAGCAGTACTTC.